One and the same sample provided the 12 T cell receptor beta chains below, sequenced in a study of shared clonotypes between healthy human individuals. The method was immunoSEQ multiplex PCR; TCRdb's version includes in-frame clones alone and lacks a portion of them. Of about 1 million clones listed, 65% to 75% are singletons. The specimen sequenced was memory CD4+ T cells sorted from blood. The subset was: CD45RA-negative fraction. The source is a man aged 18 to 29 in good health.

The J gene is TRBJ1-4, the V gene TRBV30; a weak D match, TRBD1 (5 bases). CDR3 length: 13 residues. The V and J ends lost 0 bases and 16 bases respectively, with 18 bases between them. Per germline, CDR1 GTSNPN and CDR2 SVGIG (reference sequence). Here the CDR3 DNA reads TGTGCCTGGAGTGTAACTGCCGACAGCGTGGCGTTTTTT. Protein: CAWSVTADSVAFF.

The rearrangement links TRBV5-6 to TRBJ2-5; the match to TRBD2 covers 11 bases. The CDR3 runs to 17 residues. Germline CDR1 reads SGHDT; CDR2 reads YYEEEE. J was trimmed by 2 bases and V by 3 bases; bases with no gene match: 9. CDR3 sequence (DNA): TGTGCCAGCAGCTGGAGAACTAGCGGGAGACCTCAAGAGACCCAGTACTTC. Translation gives CASSWRTSGRPQETQYF.

This clone has a handful of counts. This sequence joins TRBV7-6 and TRBJ2-7, with D hard to call. The CDR3 loop spans 12 amino acids. Germline V gives CDR1 SGHVS, CDR2 FNYEAQ. The ends were cut back, 4 bases at V and 3 bases at J, with 7 bases in the middle. The CDR3 reads CASSSRSYEQYF. The CDR3 coding sequence is TGTGCCAGCAGCTCTAGGAGCTACGAGCAGTACTTC.

This sequence joins TRBV11-2 and TRBJ1-3; 11 bases map to TRBD1. In germline, CDR1 is SGHAT, CDR2 FQNNGV. With V trimmed by 4 bases and J by 2 bases, 7 bases remained unmatched. The CDR3 length is 17 residues. CDR3 region: CASSSGTGGTPGNTIYF. The CDR3 coding sequence is TGTGCCAGCAGCTCAGGGACAGGGGGAACCCCTGGAAACACCATATATTTT. The entire variable domain, with the rest obtained from reference TRBV11-2 and TRBJ1-3, is as follows: EAGVAQSPRYKIIEKRQSVAFWCNPISGHATLYWYQQILGQGPKLLIQFQNNGVVDDSQLPKDRFSAERLKGVDSTLKIQPAKLEDSAVYLCASSSGTGGTPGNTIYFGEGSWLTVV.

The rearrangement uses TRBV5-1 and TRBJ2-7; tentatively, D is TRBD2 (5 bases). The germline V and J ends were trimmed by 5 bases and 0 bases, with 12 bases remaining between them. Germline V lookup: CDR1 SGHRS, CDR2 YFSETQ. This CDR3 contains 14 residues. The CDR3 bases are TGCGCCAGCAGAACGACCGGAGGCTCCTACGAGCAGTACTTC. Its translation is CASRTTGGSYEQYF.

This chain links TRBV6-5 with TRBJ1-1; weak D call: TRBD1 (6 bases). Looked up from germline, CDR1 is MNHEY and CDR2 is SVGAGI. V dropped 7 bases and J dropped 0 bases, with 12 bases sitting between them. CDR3 size: 14 residues. The CDR3 reads CASTLDSLNTEAFF. The CDR3 DNA reads as TGTGCCAGCACCCTGGACAGCCTGAACACTGAAGCTTTCTTT.

As DNA, the CDR3 is TGTGCCAGCAGCTTACTCAGGGTAAGGACTGAAGCTTTCTTT. It codes for CASSLLRVRTEAFF. J is TRBJ1-1 and V is TRBV11-2; D perhaps matches TRBD1 (5 bases). There are 14 residues in the CDR3. V was cut by 2 bases and J by 5 bases, with 12 bases left in between. Germline V CDR1 and CDR2: SGHAT, FQNNGV.

This clone was found a few times. The V and J genes are TRBV7-2 and TRBJ1-3, with D hard to call. The germline CDR1 and CDR2 sequences are SGHTA and FQGNSA. V was clipped by 5 bases and J by 5 bases, with 4 bases between them. CDR3 size: 11 residues. The CDR3 here is CASSRRNTIYF. CDR3 nucleotide sequence: TGTGCCAGCAGCAGGAGAAACACCATATATTTT.

This clone appeared a few times. The V gene is TRBV30, the J gene TRBJ2-7; D remains ambiguous. Germline V lookup: CDR1 GTSNPN, CDR2 SVGIG (reference sequence). V shed 2 bases and J shed 0 bases, with 11 bases lying between them. This CDR3 contains 14 residues. The CDR3 is CAWSISHLSYEQYF. The CDR3 DNA follows: TGTGCCTGGAGTATAAGCCACCTCTCCTACGAGCAGTACTTC.

The CDR3: CASSSLKGQGANVLTF. The CDR3 bases are TGTGCCAGCAGCTCGCTGAAGGGACAGGGGGCCAACGTCCTGACTTTC. This chain uses TRBV5-6 with TRBJ2-6; 7 nucleotides align to TRBD1. Losses at the gene ends were 3 bases for V and 4 bases for J; bases not matched to a gene: 7. Germline CDR1 SGHDT, CDR2 YYEEEE. The CDR3 has 16 residues.

The chain has TRBV2 and TRBJ1-4; D is uncertain. V was cut by 3 bases and J by 0 bases, with 11 bases left in between. Germline-derived CDR1 and CDR2 are SNHLY and FYNNEI. The CDR3 contains 16 residues. Here the CDR3 reads CASSDPGFATNEKLFF. The DNA for the CDR3 is TGTGCCAGCAGTGACCCCGGGTTTGCAACTAATGAAAAACTGTTTTTT.

The chain links TRBV28 to TRBJ2-7, with D perhaps being TRBD1 or TRBD2 (5 bases each). The germline V and J ends were trimmed by 4 bases and 3 bases, with 13 bases remaining between them. This CDR3 is 14 amino acids long. From germline, CDR1 is MDHEN and CDR2 SYDVKM. CDR3: CASSWGRAGYEQYF. DNA of the CDR3: TGTGCCAGCAGTTGGGGCAGGGCGGGCTACGAGCAGTACTTC.